The 15 T cell receptor beta chains below were found in one sample sequenced in a study of monozygotic twins with inflammatory bowel disease. TCRdb reprocessed the 5' RACE reads; each CDR3 protein has one entry and no DNA is given. The listing records 330,000 or so distinct CDR3 sequences. Sequencing input: blood. These receptors were collected from a human donor with ulcerative colitis or Crohn's disease, or a healthy co-twin of an affected twin (not recorded which).

V and J are TRBV7-6 and TRBJ2-5; TCRdb indicates TRBD2, and absent DNA this call remains unverified. Germline V CDR1 and CDR2: SGHVS, FNYEAQ. The length of the CDR3 is 16 residues. The CDR3 reads CASSLGLTLLGETQYF.

The chain recombines TRBV12-3 or TRBV12-4 with TRBJ1-2. The length of the CDR3 is 15 residues. CDR3 sequence reads: CASTPPGFANYGYTF.

The chain recombines TRBV29-1 with TRBJ1-1; the D call of TRBD1 rests on TCRdb alone, since no DNA is present to check it. The CDR3 is 13 amino acids. Per the germline V gene, CDR1 is SQVTM and CDR2 is ANQGSEA. The CDR3 sequence is CSVEPQRAGLVFF. The full variable domain, its missing parts supplied by reference TRBV29-1 and TRBJ1-1, is SAVISQKPSRDICQRGTSLTIQCQVDSQVTMMFWYRQQPGQSLTLIATANQGSEATYESGFVIDKFPISRPNLTFSTLTVSNMSPEDSSIYLCSVEPQRAGLVFFGQGTRLTVV.

This chain uses TRBV5-4 with TRBJ2-5; checking the TCRdb D call of TRBD1 is not possible without DNA. The CDR3 has 14 amino acids. The V gene's germline CDR1 is SGHNT and CDR2 YYREEE (reference sequence). The CDR3 is CASSFGQSQETQYF. The full variable domain, its missing parts supplied by reference TRBV5-4 and TRBJ2-5, is ETGVTQSPTHLIKTRGQQVTLRCSSQSGHNTVSWYQQALGQGPQFIFQYYREEENGRGNFPPRFSGLQFPNYSSELNVNALELDDSALYLCASSFGQSQETQYFGPGTRLLVL.

The rearrangement joins TRBV14 to TRBJ2-6. The CDR3 is made up of 15 amino acids. Germline V gives CDR1 SGHDN, CDR2 FVKESK. The CDR3 sequence is CASSLMVSGANVLTF.

The genes are TRBV4-2 and TRBJ2-1; TCRdb gives TRBD2 as the D gene, but with no DNA this cannot be confirmed. The CDR3 has 15 residues. Germline V gene lookup returns CDR1 LGHNA and CDR2 YNFKEQ. The CDR3 is CASSQDPTSRHEQFF.

The V call is TRBV7-9, the J call TRBJ2-3. CDR1 is SEHNR, CDR2 FQNEAQ, per germline (reference sequence). The CDR3 sequence is 14 residues long. The CDR3 sequence is CASSLVSFRDTQYF.

This rearrangement joins TRBV27 to TRBJ1-5. Germline CDR1 MNHEY, CDR2 SMNVEV (reference sequence). The CDR3 is 14 amino acids. CDR3 protein: CASSAKNSNQPQHF.

The chain carries TRBV12-3 or TRBV12-4 and TRBJ2-1. This CDR3 spans 13 amino acids. This CDR3 reads CASSRSFYNEQFF.

The gene calls are TRBV27 and TRBJ2-5; TCRdb outputs TRBD1, but without DNA this stays unchecked. Germline lookup yields CDR1 MNHEY and CDR2 SMNVEV (reference sequence). This CDR3 is built from 15 residues. This CDR3 reads CASSPYRESQETQYF.

The CDR3 spells CASAKKGTEILRSNQPQHF. The chain has TRBV6-2 or TRBV6-3 and TRBJ1-5; TCRdb reports TRBD1, a call that lacks DNA to check it against. Looked up from germline, CDR1 is MNHEY and CDR2 is SVGEGT. The CDR3 length is 19 residues.

The chain combines TRBV29-1 with TRBJ1-3. CDR3 size: 13 residues. In germline, CDR1 is SQVTM, CDR2 ANQGSEA. CDR3 loop: CSVETGSGNTIYF.

This sequence joins TRBV6-1 and TRBJ2-7; TCRdb gives TRBD1 as the D gene, but with no DNA this cannot be confirmed. The CDR3 loop spans 14 amino acids. The germline V gene has CDR1 MNHNS and CDR2 SASEGT. CDR3 protein: CASRVSSVSHEQYF.

The chain uses TRBV29-1 and TRBJ2-5; without DNA, the TCRdb call of TRBD1 cannot be checked. The CDR3 is 16 residues long. From germline, CDR1 is SQVTM and CDR2 ANQGSEA. CDR3 protein: CSVEGGRGDTQETQYF.

The chain has TRBV29-1 and TRBJ2-2; the D gene TCRdb calls, TRBD2, cannot be checked with no DNA. The CDR3 has 15 amino acids. The V gene's germline CDR1 is SQVTM and CDR2 ANQGSEA. Here the CDR3 reads CSGTSGGLNTGELFF.